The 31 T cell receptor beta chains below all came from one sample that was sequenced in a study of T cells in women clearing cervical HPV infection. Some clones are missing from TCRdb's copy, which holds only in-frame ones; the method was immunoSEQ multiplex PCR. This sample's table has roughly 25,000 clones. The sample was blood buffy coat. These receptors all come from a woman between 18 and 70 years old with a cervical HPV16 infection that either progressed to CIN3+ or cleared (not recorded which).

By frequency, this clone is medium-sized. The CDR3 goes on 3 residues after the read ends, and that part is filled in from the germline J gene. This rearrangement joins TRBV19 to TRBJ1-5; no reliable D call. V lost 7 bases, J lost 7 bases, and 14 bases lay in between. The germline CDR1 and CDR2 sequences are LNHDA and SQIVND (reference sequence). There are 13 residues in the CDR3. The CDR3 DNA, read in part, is TGTGCCAGTATGAGCACGTTAGGGCAGCCC. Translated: CASMSTLGQP. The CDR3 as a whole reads CASMSTLGQPQHF. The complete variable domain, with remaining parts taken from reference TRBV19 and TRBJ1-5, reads DGGITQSPKYLFRKEGQNVTLSCEQNLNHDAMYWYRQDPGQGLRLIYYSQIVNDFQKGDIAEGYSVSREKKESFPLTVTSAQKNPTAFYLCASMSTLGQPQHFGDGTRLSIL.

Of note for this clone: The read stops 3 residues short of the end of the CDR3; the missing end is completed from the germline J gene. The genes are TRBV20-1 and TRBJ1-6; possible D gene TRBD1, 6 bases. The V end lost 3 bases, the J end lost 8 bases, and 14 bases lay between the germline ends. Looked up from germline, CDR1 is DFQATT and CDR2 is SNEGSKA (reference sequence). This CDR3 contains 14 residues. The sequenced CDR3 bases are TGCAGTGCTAGGGTATCACAGGGCTATTCACCC. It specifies CSARVSQGYSP. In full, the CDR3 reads CSARVSQGYSPLHF.

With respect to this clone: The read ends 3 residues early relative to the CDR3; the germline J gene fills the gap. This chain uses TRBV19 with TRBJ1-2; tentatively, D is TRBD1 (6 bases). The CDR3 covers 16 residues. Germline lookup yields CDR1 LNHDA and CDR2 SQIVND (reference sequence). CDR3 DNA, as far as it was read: TGTGCCAGTAGTATCAGGACAGAACCCTCCTACAATGAC. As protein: CASSIRTEPSYND. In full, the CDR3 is CASSIRTEPSYNDYTF.

The CDR3 bases that were read are TGTGCCAGCAGCTCGGGACTCCGCTCCTACGAG. Its protein is CASSSGLRSYE. The full CDR3 is CASSSGLRSYEQYF. The V and J genes are TRBV11-3 and TRBJ2-7; D may be TRBD2 (6 bases). The read stops 3 residues short of the end of the CDR3; the missing end is completed from the germline J gene. This CDR3 is built from 14 residues. The germline V gene encodes CDR1 SGHNT and CDR2 YENEEA. Trimming removed 4 bases at V and 0 bases at J, with 10 bases between.

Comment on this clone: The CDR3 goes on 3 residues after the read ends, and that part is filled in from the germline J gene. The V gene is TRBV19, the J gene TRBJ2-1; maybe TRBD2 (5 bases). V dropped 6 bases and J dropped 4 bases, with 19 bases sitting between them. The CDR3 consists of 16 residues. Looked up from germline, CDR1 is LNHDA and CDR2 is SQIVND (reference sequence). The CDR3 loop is CASSPYYDAGYNEQFF. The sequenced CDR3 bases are TGTGCCAGTAGCCCTTACTATGATGCGGGTTACAATGAG.

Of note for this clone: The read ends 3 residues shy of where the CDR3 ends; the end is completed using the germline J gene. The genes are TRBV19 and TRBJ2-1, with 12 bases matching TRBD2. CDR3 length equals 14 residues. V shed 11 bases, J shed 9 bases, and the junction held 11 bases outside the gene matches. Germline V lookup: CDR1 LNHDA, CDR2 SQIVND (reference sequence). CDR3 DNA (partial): TGTGCCTCTCAGACTAGCGGGAGCATCCGTGAG. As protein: CASQTSGSIRE. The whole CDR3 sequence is CASQTSGSIREQFF.

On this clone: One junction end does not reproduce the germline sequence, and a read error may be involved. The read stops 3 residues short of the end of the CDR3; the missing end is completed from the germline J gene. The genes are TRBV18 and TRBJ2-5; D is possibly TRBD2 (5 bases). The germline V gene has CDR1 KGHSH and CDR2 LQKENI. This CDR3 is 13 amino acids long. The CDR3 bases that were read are TGTGCTAGCTCACGGACTTTCCAAGGGACC. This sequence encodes CASSRTFQGT. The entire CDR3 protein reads CASSRTFQGTQYF.

The CDR3: CASNGQGMNTEAFF. Partial CDR3 DNA: TGTGCCAGCAACGGACAGGGCATGAACACTGAA. The J gene is TRBJ1-1, the V gene TRBV2; 8 bases align to TRBD1. The CDR3 end lies 3 residues beyond the end of the read and is filled in from the germline J gene. Trimming at V came to 7 bases and at J to 0 bases, leaving 4 bases not matched to a gene. In germline, CDR1 is SNHLY, CDR2 FYNNEI. This CDR3 comprises 14 residues.

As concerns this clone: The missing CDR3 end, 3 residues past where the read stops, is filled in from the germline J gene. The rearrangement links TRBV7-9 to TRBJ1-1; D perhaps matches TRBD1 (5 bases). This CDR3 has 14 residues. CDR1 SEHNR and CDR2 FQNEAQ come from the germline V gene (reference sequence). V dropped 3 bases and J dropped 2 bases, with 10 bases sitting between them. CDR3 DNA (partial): TGTGCCAGCAGCTTGGAAGGACAAAACACTGAA. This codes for CASSLEGQNTE. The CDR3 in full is CASSLEGQNTEAFF.

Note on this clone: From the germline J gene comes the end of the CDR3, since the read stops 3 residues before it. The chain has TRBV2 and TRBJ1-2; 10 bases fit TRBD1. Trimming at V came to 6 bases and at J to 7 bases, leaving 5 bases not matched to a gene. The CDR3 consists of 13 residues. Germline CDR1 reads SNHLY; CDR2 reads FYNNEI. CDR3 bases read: TGTGCCAGCAGAGGACAGGGGGAGGGTGGC. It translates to CASRGQGEGG. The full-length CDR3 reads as CASRGQGEGGYTF.

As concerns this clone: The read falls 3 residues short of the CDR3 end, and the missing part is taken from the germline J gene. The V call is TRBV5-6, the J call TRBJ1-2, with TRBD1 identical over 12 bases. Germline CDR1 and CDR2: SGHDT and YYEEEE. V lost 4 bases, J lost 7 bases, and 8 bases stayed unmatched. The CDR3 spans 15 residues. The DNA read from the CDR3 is TGTGCCAGCAGCGCAGGGACAGGGGGCGCGGGTGGC. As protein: CASSAGTGGAGG. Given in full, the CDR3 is CASSAGTGGAGGYTF.

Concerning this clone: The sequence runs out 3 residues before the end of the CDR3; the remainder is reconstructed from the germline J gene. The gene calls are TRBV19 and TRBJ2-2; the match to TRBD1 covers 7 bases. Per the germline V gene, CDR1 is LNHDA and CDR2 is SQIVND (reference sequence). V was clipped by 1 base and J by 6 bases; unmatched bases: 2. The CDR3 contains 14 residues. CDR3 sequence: CASSIGQGPGELFF. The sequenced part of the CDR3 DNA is TGTGCCAGTAGTATAGGACAGGGCCCCGGGGAG. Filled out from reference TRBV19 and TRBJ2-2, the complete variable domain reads DGGITQSPKYLFRKEGQNVTLSCEQNLNHDAMYWYRQDPGQGLRLIYYSQIVNDFQKGDIAEGYSVSREKKESFPLTVTSAQKNPTAFYLCASSIGQGPGELFFGEGSRLTVL.

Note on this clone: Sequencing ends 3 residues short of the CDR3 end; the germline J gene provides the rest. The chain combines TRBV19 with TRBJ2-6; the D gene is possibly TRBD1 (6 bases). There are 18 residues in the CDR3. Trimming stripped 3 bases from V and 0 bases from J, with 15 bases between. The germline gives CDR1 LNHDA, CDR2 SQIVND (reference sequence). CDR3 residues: CASSIVQGRGSGANVLTF. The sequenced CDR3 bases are TGTGCCAGTAGTATTGTACAGGGCAGAGGCTCTGGGGCCAACGTC.

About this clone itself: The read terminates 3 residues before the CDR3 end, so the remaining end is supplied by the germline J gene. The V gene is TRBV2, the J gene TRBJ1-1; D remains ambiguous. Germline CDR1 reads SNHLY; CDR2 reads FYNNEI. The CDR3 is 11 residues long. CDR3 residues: CASSPLVKAFF. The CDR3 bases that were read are TGTGCCAGCAGCCCACTGGTAAAA.

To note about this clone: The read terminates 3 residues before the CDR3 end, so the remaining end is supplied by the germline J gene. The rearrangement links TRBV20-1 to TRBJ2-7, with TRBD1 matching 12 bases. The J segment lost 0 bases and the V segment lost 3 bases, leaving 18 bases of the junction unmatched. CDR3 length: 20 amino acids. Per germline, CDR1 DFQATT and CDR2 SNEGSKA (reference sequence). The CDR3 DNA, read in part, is TGCAGTGCTAGCGACGCGCTACCGGGACAGGGGGCTCCTAGCTCCTACGAG. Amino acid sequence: CSASDALPGQGAPSSYE. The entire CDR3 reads CSASDALPGQGAPSSYEQYF.

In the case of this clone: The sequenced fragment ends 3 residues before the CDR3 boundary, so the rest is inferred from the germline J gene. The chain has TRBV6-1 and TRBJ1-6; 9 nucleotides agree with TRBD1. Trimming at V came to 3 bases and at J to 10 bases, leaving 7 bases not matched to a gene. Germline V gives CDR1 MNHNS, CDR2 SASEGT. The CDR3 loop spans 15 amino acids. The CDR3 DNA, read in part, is TGTGCCAGCAGTGATCGGGACAGGGACAGGTCACCC. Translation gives CASSDRDRDRSP. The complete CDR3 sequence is CASSDRDRDRSPLHF.

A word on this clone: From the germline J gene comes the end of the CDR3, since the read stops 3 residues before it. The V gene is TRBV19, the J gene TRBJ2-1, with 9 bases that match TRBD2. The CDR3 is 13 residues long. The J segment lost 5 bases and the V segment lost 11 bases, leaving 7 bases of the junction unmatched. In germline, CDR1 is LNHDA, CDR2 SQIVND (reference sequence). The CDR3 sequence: CAVGTSNNNEQFF. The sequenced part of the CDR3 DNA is TGTGCCGTCGGGACTAGCAATAACAATGAG.

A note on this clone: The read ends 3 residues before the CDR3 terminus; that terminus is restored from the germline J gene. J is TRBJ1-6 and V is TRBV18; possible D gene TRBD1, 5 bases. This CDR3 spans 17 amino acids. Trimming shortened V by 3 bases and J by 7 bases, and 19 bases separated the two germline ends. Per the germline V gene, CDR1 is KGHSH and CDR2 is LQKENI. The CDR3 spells CASSPQFGQGRNSPLHF. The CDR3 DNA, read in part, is TGTGCCAGCTCACCCCAATTTGGGCAGGGTCGGAATTCACCC.

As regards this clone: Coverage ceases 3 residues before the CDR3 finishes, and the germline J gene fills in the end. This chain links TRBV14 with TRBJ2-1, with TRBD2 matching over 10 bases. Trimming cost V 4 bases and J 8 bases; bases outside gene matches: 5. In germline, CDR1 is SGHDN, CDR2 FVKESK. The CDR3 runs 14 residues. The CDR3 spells CASSPSGSFYEQFF. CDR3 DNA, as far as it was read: TGTGCCAGCAGCCCTAGCGGGAGTTTCTATGAG.

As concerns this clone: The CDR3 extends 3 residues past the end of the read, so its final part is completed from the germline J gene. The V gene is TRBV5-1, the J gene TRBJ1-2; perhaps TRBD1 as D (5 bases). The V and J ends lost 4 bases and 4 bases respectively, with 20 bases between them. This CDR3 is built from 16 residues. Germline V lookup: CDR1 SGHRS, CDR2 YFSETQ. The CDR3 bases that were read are TGCGCCAGCAGCCCCGGGACTGACAGTTACCTCTATGGC. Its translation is CASSPGTDSYLYG. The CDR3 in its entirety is CASSPGTDSYLYGYTF.

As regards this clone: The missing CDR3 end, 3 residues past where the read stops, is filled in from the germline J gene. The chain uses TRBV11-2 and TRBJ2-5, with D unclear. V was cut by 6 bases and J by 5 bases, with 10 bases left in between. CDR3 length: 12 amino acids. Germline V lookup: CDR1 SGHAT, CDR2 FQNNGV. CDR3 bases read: TGTGCCAGCAGTCTATCCGGGGAGACC. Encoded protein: CASSLSGET. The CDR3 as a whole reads CASSLSGETQYF.

CDR3 residues: CASSWGQLTTEAFF. The covered CDR3 bases are TGTGCCAGCAGTTGGGGACAGTTAACCACTGAA. The chain couples TRBV5-5 to TRBJ1-1, with 7 bases lining up with TRBD1. Coverage ceases 3 residues before the CDR3 finishes, and the germline J gene fills in the end. The V gene end was trimmed by 5 bases and the J gene end by 4 bases; junction bases not matched to a gene: 8. From germline, CDR1 is SGHKS and CDR2 YYEKEE (reference sequence). This CDR3 has 14 amino acids.

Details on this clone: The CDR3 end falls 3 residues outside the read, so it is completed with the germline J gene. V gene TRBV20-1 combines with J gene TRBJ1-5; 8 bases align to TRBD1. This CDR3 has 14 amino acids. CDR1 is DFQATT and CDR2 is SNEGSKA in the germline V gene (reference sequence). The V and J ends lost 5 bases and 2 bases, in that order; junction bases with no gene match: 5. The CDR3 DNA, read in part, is TGCAGTGCTGTCACAGGGGGGGGCAATCAGCCC. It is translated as CSAVTGGGNQP. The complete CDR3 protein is CSAVTGGGNQPQHF.

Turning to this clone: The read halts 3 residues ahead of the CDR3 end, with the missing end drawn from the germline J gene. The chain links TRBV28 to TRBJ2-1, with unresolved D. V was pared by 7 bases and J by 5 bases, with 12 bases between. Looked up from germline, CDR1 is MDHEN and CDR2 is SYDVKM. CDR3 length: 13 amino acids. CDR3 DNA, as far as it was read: TGTGCCAGCAACGTCGGCAGGAACAATGAG. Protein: CASNVGRNNE. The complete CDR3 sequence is CASNVGRNNEQFF.

CDR3 amino acids: CASGYSTGTANYGYTF. The sequenced part of the CDR3 DNA is TGTGCCAGCGGGTACTCAACCGGGACAGCTAACTATGGC. This chain uses TRBV2 with TRBJ1-2; 7 bases are shared with TRBD1. The read terminates 3 residues before the CDR3 end, so the remaining end is supplied by the germline J gene. This CDR3 region has 16 residues. In germline, CDR1 is SNHLY, CDR2 FYNNEI. V lost 8 bases and J lost 0; bases outside the gene matches: 12.

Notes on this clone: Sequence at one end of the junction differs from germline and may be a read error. The CDR3 loop reads CASLTYSTGTETQYF. CDR3 DNA (partial): TGTGCCAGCCTCACCTACTCGACAGGGACAGAGACG. The rearrangement links TRBV6-2 or TRBV6-3 to TRBJ2-3, with TRBD1 matching over 7 bases. Read sequence stops 3 residues before the CDR3 end, and the germline J gene provides the missing end. The germline CDR1 and CDR2 sequences are MNHEY and SVGEGT. CDR3 length equals 15 residues.

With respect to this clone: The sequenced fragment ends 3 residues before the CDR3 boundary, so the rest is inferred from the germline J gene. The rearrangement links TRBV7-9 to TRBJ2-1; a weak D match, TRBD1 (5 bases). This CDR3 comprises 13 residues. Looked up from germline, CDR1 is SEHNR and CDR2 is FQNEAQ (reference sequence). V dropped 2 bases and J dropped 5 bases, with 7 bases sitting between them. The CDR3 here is CASSLFRDNEQFF. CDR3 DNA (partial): TGTGCCAGCAGCTTATTCAGGGACAATGAG. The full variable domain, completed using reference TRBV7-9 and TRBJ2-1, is DTGVSQNPRHKITKRGQNVTFRCDPISEHNRLYWYRQTLGQGPEFLTYFQNEAQLEKSRLLSDRFSAERPKGSFSTLEIQRTEQGDSAMYLCASSLFRDNEQFFGPGTRLTVL.

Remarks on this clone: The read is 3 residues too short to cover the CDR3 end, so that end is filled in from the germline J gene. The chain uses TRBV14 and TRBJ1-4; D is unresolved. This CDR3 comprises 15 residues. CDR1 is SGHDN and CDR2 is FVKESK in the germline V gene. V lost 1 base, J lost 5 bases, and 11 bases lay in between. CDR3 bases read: TGTGCCAGCAGCCAAGTAACATGGCAGAATGAAAAA. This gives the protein CASSQVTWQNEK. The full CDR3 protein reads CASSQVTWQNEKLFF.

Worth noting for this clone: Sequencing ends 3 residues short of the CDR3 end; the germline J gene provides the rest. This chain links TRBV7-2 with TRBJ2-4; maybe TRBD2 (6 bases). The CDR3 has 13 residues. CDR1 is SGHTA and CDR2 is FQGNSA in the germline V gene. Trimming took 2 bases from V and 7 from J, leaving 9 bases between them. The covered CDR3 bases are TGTGCCAGCAGCTTACGGGGGTATAACATT. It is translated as CASSLRGYNI. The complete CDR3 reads CASSLRGYNIQYF.

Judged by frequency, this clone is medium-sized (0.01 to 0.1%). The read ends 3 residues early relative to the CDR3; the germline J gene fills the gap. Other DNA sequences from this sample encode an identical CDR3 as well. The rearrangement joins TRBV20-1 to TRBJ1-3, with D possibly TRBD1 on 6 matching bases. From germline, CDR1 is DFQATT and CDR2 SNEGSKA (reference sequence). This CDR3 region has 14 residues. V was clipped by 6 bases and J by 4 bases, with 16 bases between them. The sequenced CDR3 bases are TGCAGTGCGTTCTCCGGGACATCAGGAAACACC. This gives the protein CSAFSGTSGNT. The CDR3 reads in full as CSAFSGTSGNTIYF.

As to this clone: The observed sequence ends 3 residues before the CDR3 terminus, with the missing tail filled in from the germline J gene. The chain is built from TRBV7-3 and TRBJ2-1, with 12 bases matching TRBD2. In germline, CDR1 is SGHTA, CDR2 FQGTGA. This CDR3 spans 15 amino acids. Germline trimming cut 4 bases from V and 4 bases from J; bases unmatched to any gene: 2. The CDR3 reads CASSSGTSGYNEQFF. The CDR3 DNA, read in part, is TGTGCCAGCAGCTCCGGGACTAGCGGGTACAATGAG.